Listed below are T cell receptor beta chains from one sample, sequenced in a study of graft-versus-host responses after intestinal transplantation. The data were produced by immunoSEQ multiplex PCR, yet TCRdb's version contains in-frame clones alone and is incomplete. Among around 30,000 clones listed, about 90% were seen once. Sequencing used PBMCs, obtained 450 to 480 days after intestinal transplantation. These receptors came from a human patient who received an intestinal transplant, so some T cells may come from the graft donor. CDR3s include the opening cysteine and the closing phenylalanine or tryptophan. A D gene is named only where the DNA matches it firmly. Only some rows state a clone size, as once, few, many or a class for expanded clones.

j_gene,abundance,d_gene,v_gene,CDR3aa,CDR3nt
TRBJ2-1,NA,NA,TRBV5-1,CASSFLGNEQFF,TGCGCCAGCAGCTTTTTAGGCAATGAGCAGTTCTTC
TRBJ1-6,once,NA,TRBV6-5,CASSPPGRDSPLHF,TGTGCCAGCAGTCCCCCGGGCAGGGATTCACCCCTCCACTTT
TRBJ2-7,NA,NA,TRBV5-6,CASSLGGTDFYEQYF,TGTGCCAGCAGCTTGGGCGGGACAGATTTTTACGAGCAGTACTTC
TRBJ1-3,NA,NA,TRBV25-1,CASSAAHTIYF,TGTGCCAGCAGTGCGGCTCACACCATATATTTT
TRBJ2-7,NA,TRBD2,TRBV9,CASSSTAGGDYEQYF,TGTGCCAGCAGCTCCACGGCGGGGGGGGACTACGAGCAGTACTTC
TRBJ2-7,NA,TRBD1,TRBV19,CASSTTTGYEQYF,TGTGCCAGTAGTACCACGACAGGGTACGAGCAGTACTTC
TRBJ2-1,once,NA,TRBV2,CASSVLGPAYNEQFF,TGTGCCAGCAGTGTCCTGGGGCCTGCGTACAATGAGCAGTTCTTC
TRBJ1-4,NA,NA,TRBV4-3,CASSQAGIHEKLFF,TGCGCCAGCAGCCAAGCGGGAATCCATGAAAAACTGTTTTTT
TRBJ1-2,NA,NA,TRBV5-7,CAGSLQGDGYTF,TGTGCCGGCAGCTTGCAAGGGGACGGCTACACCTTC
TRBJ2-5,NA,NA,TRBV5-1,CASSLGAYQETQYF,TGCGCCAGCAGCTTGGGCGCCTACCAAGAGACCCAGTACTTC
TRBJ2-6,once,NA,TRBV4-1,CASRFSGANVLTF,TGCGCCAGCAGATTCTCTGGGGCCAACGTCCTGACTTTC
TRBJ1-6,NA,NA,TRBV4-2,CASSQDRGGADSPLHF,TGTGCCAGCAGCCAAGACCGCGGGGGCGCGGATTCACCCCTCCACTTT
TRBJ2-1,NA,TRBD1,TRBV6-1,CASSPGTGNYNEQFF,TGTGCCAGCAGCCCGGGGACAGGGAACTACAATGAGCAGTTCTTC
TRBJ1-2,once,TRBD1,TRBV18,CASSRQGVLNYGYTF,TGTGCCAGCTCACGACAGGGGGTCTTGAACTATGGCTACACCTTC
TRBJ1-1,NA,NA,TRBV9,CASSSPPEYPNTEAFF,TGTGCCAGCAGCAGTCCCCCGGAATATCCGAACACTGAAGCTTTCTTT